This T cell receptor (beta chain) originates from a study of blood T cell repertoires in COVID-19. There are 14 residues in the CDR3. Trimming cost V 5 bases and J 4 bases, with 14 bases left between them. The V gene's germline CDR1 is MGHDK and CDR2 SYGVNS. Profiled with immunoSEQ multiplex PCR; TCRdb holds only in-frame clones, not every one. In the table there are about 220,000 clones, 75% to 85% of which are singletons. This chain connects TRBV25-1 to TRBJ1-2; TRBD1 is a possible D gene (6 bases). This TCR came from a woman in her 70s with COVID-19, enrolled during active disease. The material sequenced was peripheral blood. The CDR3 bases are TGTGCCAGCAGTCCACAGGGTCGAACCTATGGCTACACCTTC. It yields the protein CASSPQGRTYGYTF.